This passage covers 21 T cell receptor beta chains from one sample sequenced in a study of shared clonotypes between healthy human individuals. Naive CD8 cells were CD45RO-negative, positively selected for CCR7, excluding terminally differentiated effector memory CD45RA+ cells. The repertoire was sequenced with immunoSEQ multiplex PCR; TCRdb's copy has only in-frame clones and lacks some. The sample has under 2,000,000 clones, about 95% seen once; the top ten hold roughly 1%. Material: naive CD8+ T cells sorted from blood. The receptors were gathered from a man younger than 35 in good health.

The gene calls are TRBV5-8 and TRBJ1-1; 9 bases are a match to TRBD1. This CDR3 contains 15 residues. The V gene end was trimmed by 3 bases and the J gene end by 3 bases; junction bases not matched to a gene: 6. The germline V gene encodes CDR1 SGHTS and CDR2 YDEGEE. The CDR3 coding sequence is TGTGCCAGCAGCTCGAGAGGGACAGGGCACACTGAAGCTTTCTTT. It specifies CASSSRGTGHTEAFF.

The V and J genes are TRBV6-5 and TRBJ2-2; D not certain. From germline, CDR1 is MNHEY and CDR2 SVGAGI. V lost 8 bases to trimming and J lost 6 bases, with 13 bases between them. CDR3 size: 13 residues. CDR3 protein: CASSIPFSGELFF. CDR3 bases: TGTGCCAGCTCTATCCCATTCTCCGGGGAGCTGTTTTTT.

The V and J genes are TRBV7-9 and TRBJ2-3; 10 bases are a match to TRBD2. The V segment lost 2 bases and the J segment 7 bases; nucleotides outside the gene matches: 15. This CDR3 comprises 18 residues. Germline CDR1 is SEHNR and CDR2 is FQNEAQ (reference sequence). DNA of the CDR3: TGTGCCAGCAGCTTATTATCGGGGGGACTAGCGCCCTCCTATACGCAGTATTTT. It encodes CASSLLSGGLAPSYTQYF. Drawing the rest from reference TRBV7-9 and TRBJ2-3, the complete variable domain is DTGVSQNPRHKITKRGQNVTFRCDPISEHNRLYWYRQTLGQGPEFLTYFQNEAQLEKSRLLSDRFSAERPKGSFSTLEIQRTEQGDSAMYLCASSLLSGGLAPSYTQYFGPGTRLTVL.

Of note for this clone: This same CDR3 is encoded by further DNA sequences in the sample. V is TRBV25-1 and J is TRBJ2-5; D may be TRBD2 (5 bases). The CDR3 is 13 amino acids. Trimming removed 2 bases at V and 5 bases at J, with 9 bases between. Germline lookup yields CDR1 MGHDK and CDR2 SYGVNS. This CDR3 reads CASSEGGVETQYF. The CDR3 DNA reads TGTGCCAGCAGTGAAGGAGGTGTCGAGACCCAGTACTTC.

The V gene is TRBV29-1, the J gene TRBJ1-5; tentative D call: TRBD1 (5 bases). Germline V gives CDR1 SQVTM, CDR2 ANQGSEA. Trimming stripped 3 bases from V and 6 bases from J, with 12 bases between. The CDR3 extends over 13 amino acids. CDR3 nucleotides: TGCAGCGTTGATTCAGGGCCGGGTCAGCCCCAGCATTTT. This sequence encodes CSVDSGPGQPQHF. The whole variable domain, filled in from reference TRBV29-1 and TRBJ1-5, reads SAVISQKPSRDICQRGTSLTIQCQVDSQVTMMFWYRQQPGQSLTLIATANQGSEATYESGFVIDKFPISRPNLTFSTLTVSNMSPEDSSIYLCSVDSGPGQPQHFGDGTRLSIL.

The chain uses TRBV6-1 and TRBJ1-2; a weak D match, TRBD1 (6 bases). V lost 2 bases to trimming and J lost 2 bases, with 18 bases between them. Looked up from germline, CDR1 is MNHNS and CDR2 is SASEGT. The CDR3 contains 17 residues. The CDR3 protein is CASSETPWGGENYGYTF. The DNA for the CDR3 is TGTGCCAGCAGTGAAACTCCTTGGGGGGGCGAGAACTATGGCTACACCTTC.

The chain joins TRBV10-2 to TRBJ2-7; D is unresolved. The CDR3 runs to 13 residues. With 7 bases removed from V and 1 base from J, the gap between germline ends came to 11 bases. Germline V gene sequence: CDR1 WSHSY, CDR2 SAAADI. In DNA, the CDR3 is TGCGCCAGCAATGAAGGGTCTTCCTACGAGCAGTACTTC. This codes for CASNEGSSYEQYF.

The V call is TRBV7-9, the J call TRBJ1-1; D may be TRBD1 (5 bases). Trimming stripped 3 bases from V and 4 bases from J, with 9 bases between. There are 13 residues in the CDR3. Germline values: CDR1 SEHNR, CDR2 FQNEAQ (reference sequence). The CDR3 here is CASSFLGTTEAFF. The CDR3 bases are TGTGCCAGCAGCTTCTTAGGGACCACTGAAGCTTTCTTT.

The V call is TRBV4-3, the J call TRBJ2-1; 9 nucleotides match TRBD2. CDR1 and CDR2 (germline): LGHNA, YSLEER. The CDR3 has 15 amino acids. Trimming took 4 bases from V and 5 from J; bases not matched to a gene: 6. DNA for the CDR3: TGCGCCAGCAGCCGGATCTTAGCGGGAGACAATGAGCAGTTCTTC. It yields the protein CASSRILAGDNEQFF.

This chain connects TRBV28 to TRBJ1-2, with TRBD1 as a possible D gene (5 bases). The CDR3 runs to 14 residues. The ends were cut back, 3 bases at V and 6 bases at J, with 14 bases in the middle. Germline values: CDR1 MDHEN, CDR2 SYDVKM. This CDR3 reads CASSLMTDGDGYTF. Written as DNA, the CDR3 is TGTGCCAGCAGTTTGATGACAGACGGGGATGGCTACACCTTC.

This chain joins TRBV5-1 and TRBJ2-5; 9 bases are shared with TRBD1. J gave up 1 base and V 4 bases, and 17 bases lay outside the gene matches. Germline V lookup: CDR1 SGHRS, CDR2 YFSETQ. CDR3 length: 19 amino acids. The CDR3 loop reads CASSLRGQGPRGSQETQYF. CDR3 DNA: TGCGCCAGCAGCCTACGGGGACAGGGCCCCCGGGGTTCCCAAGAGACCCAGTACTTC.

Notes on this clone: Other DNA sequences in the same sample also yield this CDR3. The chain couples TRBV28 to TRBJ1-5; D is undetermined. The V end was cut by 5 bases, the J end by 1 base, with 9 bases between. The CDR3 runs to 14 residues. CDR1 and CDR2 from the germline V gene are MDHEN and SYDVKM. The chain's CDR3 is CASSLRVSNQPQHF. The CDR3 region has the DNA TGTGCCAGCAGTCTTCGGGTCAGCAATCAGCCCCAGCATTTT.

The rearrangement uses TRBV5-4 and TRBJ1-1; perhaps TRBD1 as D (5 bases). This CDR3 is 17 amino acids long. In germline, CDR1 is SGHNT, CDR2 YYREEE (reference sequence). V gave up 4 bases and J gave up 0 bases, with 19 bases separating them. DNA of the CDR3: TGTGCCAGCAGCCTACCTTGGGGGGAGTCCGTGAACACTGAAGCTTTCTTT. The encoded protein is CASSLPWGESVNTEAFF.

This clone appeared once. A read error may produce the germline difference seen at one junction end. V usage is TRBV15 and J usage is TRBJ2-2; D gene unclear. Germline values: CDR1 LNHNV, CDR2 YYDKDF (reference sequence). The CDR3 consists of 16 residues. DNA for the CDR3: TGTGCCACCAGCCGAGATGGGTACTCCAACACCGGGGAGCTGTTTTTT. Protein: CATSRDGYSNTGELFF.

This chain joins TRBV5-1 and TRBJ2-7, with D hard to call. The germline CDR1 and CDR2 sequences are SGHRS and YFSETQ. V lost 3 bases and J 6 bases, leaving 13 bases between the germline ends. CDR3 length equals 13 residues. The CDR3 region is CASSSTPGSEQYF. CDR3 DNA sequence: TGCGCCAGCAGCTCAACCCCTGGTTCCGAGCAGTACTTC.

The rearrangement joins TRBV28 to TRBJ1-6; D perhaps matches TRBD1 (6 bases). Germline CDR1 reads MDHEN; CDR2 reads SYDVKM. Trimming shortened V by 7 bases and J by 9 bases, and 16 bases separated the two germline ends. The CDR3 has 14 residues. The CDR3 region is CASTLGAIVSPLHF. Written as DNA, the CDR3 is TGTGCCAGCACCCTGGGGGCAATAGTTTCACCCCTCCACTTT.

This clone was counted a single time. This chain joins TRBV6-1 and TRBJ2-1, with TRBD1 matching over 9 bases. J gave up 7 bases and V 10 bases, and 11 bases lay outside the gene matches. Germline V gene data show CDR1 as MNHNS and CDR2 as SASEGT. The CDR3 spans 14 residues. CDR3 in amino acids: CATYQGQGMNEQFF. The DNA for the CDR3 is TGTGCCACGTACCAGGGACAGGGTATGAATGAGCAGTTCTTC.

V and J are TRBV4-3 and TRBJ1-5; tentative D call: TRBD1 (6 bases). V lost 0 bases, J lost 2 bases, and 17 bases lay in between. The CDR3 consists of 18 residues. Germline V gene sequence: CDR1 LGHNA, CDR2 YSLEER. DNA of the CDR3: TGCGCCAGCAGCCAAGACTGGCCCAAGGGGGACGGCAATCAGCCCCAGCATTTT. Its translation is CASSQDWPKGDGNQPQHF.

This clone has just one count. The rearrangement joins TRBV10-3 to TRBJ2-7; perhaps TRBD2 as D (6 bases). V was trimmed by 4 bases and J by 5 bases, leaving 15 bases between them. This CDR3 contains 14 residues. Germline lookup yields CDR1 ENHRY and CDR2 SYGVKD. The CDR3 is CAISASGSSHEQYF. The CDR3 nucleotides are TGTGCCATCAGTGCGTCCGGGAGTAGCCACGAGCAGTACTTC.

The chain has TRBV25-1 and TRBJ1-1; D is ambiguous. Germline V gene data show CDR1 as MGHDK and CDR2 as SYGVNS. The CDR3 is 13 amino acids. Trimming left V 4 bases short and J 3 bases short, with 9 bases between. The CDR3 sequence: CASSVGSYTEAFF. The DNA for the CDR3 is TGTGCCAGCAGTGTCGGGTCCTACACTGAAGCTTTCTTT.

The chain uses TRBV5-4 and TRBJ1-6, with TRBD1 matching over 7 bases. The CDR3 has 14 amino acids. Germline V gene sequence: CDR1 SGHNT, CDR2 YYREEE (reference sequence). J was trimmed by 10 bases and V by 3 bases; bases with no gene match: 7. Written as DNA, the CDR3 is TGTGCCAGCAGCTCGGGGACAGTAGGATCACCCCTCCACTTT. Translating it yields CASSSGTVGSPLHF. Based on the CDR3 plus reference TRBV5-4 and TRBJ1-6, the full variable domain is ETGVTQSPTHLIKTRGQQVTLRCSSQSGHNTVSWYQQALGQGPQFIFQYYREEENGRGNFPPRFSGLQFPNYSSELNVNALELDDSALYLCASSSGTVGSPLHFGNGTRLTVT.